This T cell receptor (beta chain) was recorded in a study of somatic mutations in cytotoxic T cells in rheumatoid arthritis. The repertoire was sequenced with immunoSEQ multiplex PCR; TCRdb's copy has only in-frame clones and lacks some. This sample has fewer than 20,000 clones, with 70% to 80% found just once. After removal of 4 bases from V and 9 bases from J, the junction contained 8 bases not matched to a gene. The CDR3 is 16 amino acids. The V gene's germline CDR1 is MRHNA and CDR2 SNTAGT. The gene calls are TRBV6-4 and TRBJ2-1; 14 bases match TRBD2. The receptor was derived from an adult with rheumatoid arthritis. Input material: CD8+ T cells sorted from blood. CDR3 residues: CASSALTSGGASEQFF. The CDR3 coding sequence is TGTGCCAGCAGTGCCCTGACTAGCGGGGGGGCAAGTGAGCAGTTCTTC.